A single sample is the source of the 8 T cell receptor beta chains below, sequenced in a study of human T cells and chemical hapten exposure. This sample's time point: patch test 3, about 24 weeks after DPC sensitization. This sample's treatment: therapeutic diphenylcyclopropenone sensitization with weekly scalp DPC. TCRdb fed the RACE reads into MiXCR, producing one record per CDR3 protein. The table shows 100,000 to 120,000 distinct CDR3 sequences, with less than 40% occurring only once. This specimen consisted of whole blood, obtained in connection with sensitization to the hapten diphenylcyclopropenone (DPC). These receptors originate from a man between 35 and 55 years old with alopecia areata. Some clones in this sample may be carry-over from other donors' samples.

The V gene is TRBV19, the J gene TRBJ2-4; TRBD2 aligns across 9 bases. Germline trimming cut 5 bases from V and 4 bases from J; bases unmatched to any gene: 12. This CDR3 spans 17 amino acids. CDR1 and CDR2 from the germline V gene are LNHDA and SQIVND (reference sequence). The DNA of the CDR3 is TGTGCCAGTAGTTACCCTGGAGCTAGCGGGGTGAAAAACATTCAGTACTTC. Its protein product is CASSYPGASGVKNIQYF.

V gene TRBV24-1 combines with J gene TRBJ2-1; 10 bases fit TRBD2. After removal of 1 base from V and 4 bases from J, the junction contained 21 bases not matched to a gene. This CDR3 has 22 residues. The germline CDR1 and CDR2 sequences are KGHDR and SFDVKD. In DNA, the CDR3 is TGTGCCACCAGTGATTTTGCGGGGGTTACGGCTAGCGGGAGTCCCTCTTACAATGAGCAGTTCTTC. It is translated as CATSDFAGVTASGSPSYNEQFF.

The chain recombines TRBV20-1 with TRBJ2-1, with 9 bases that match TRBD2. The CDR3 runs 13 residues. The junction had 4 bases not matched to a gene; V was cut back by 5 bases and J by 5 bases. The germline V gene has CDR1 DFQATT and CDR2 SNEGSKA (reference sequence). In DNA form, the CDR3 reads TGCAGTGCTCTAGCGGGGATAAACAATGAGCAGTTCTTC. Translation: CSALAGINNEQFF.

The chain couples TRBV30 to TRBJ2-3; unclear D gene. The germline V gene encodes CDR1 GTSNPN and CDR2 SVGIG (reference sequence). The germline V and J ends were trimmed by 1 base and 4 bases, with 6 bases remaining between them. The CDR3 has 12 amino acids. The CDR3 loop is CAWSAVPDTQYF. In DNA, the CDR3 is TGTGCCTGGAGTGCCGTACCAGATACGCAGTATTTT.

This clonotype has just a few counts. The J gene is TRBJ2-5, the V gene TRBV3-1; 10 positions agree with TRBD2. The CDR3 loop spans 15 amino acids. V shed 4 bases and J 2 bases; nucleotides not matched to a gene: 4. The V gene's germline CDR1 is LGHDT and CDR2 YNNKEL (reference sequence). The CDR3 nucleotides read TGTGCCAGCAGCCGGGCACTAGCGGGACAAGAGACCCAGTACTTC. As protein: CASSRALAGQETQYF.

The chain carries TRBV6-1 and TRBJ2-1; maybe TRBD2 (5 bases). Trimming took 6 bases from V and 12 from J, leaving 18 bases between them. CDR1 is MNHNS and CDR2 is SASEGT in the germline V gene. The CDR3 is made up of 13 amino acids. DNA of the CDR3: TGTGCCAGCAGAATCGAGGGTCTTCGAGGGCAGTTCTTC. Its protein product is CASRIEGLRGQFF.

This clonotype was detected only a few times. The chain links TRBV6-6 to TRBJ2-5; D is unclear. Looked up from germline, CDR1 is MNHNY and CDR2 is SVGAGI (reference sequence). The V end lost 2 bases, the J end lost 2 bases, and 9 bases lay between the germline ends. The CDR3 extends over 14 amino acids. CDR3 in amino acids: CASSYPTAQETQYF. DNA for the CDR3: TGTGCCAGCAGTTACCCGACTGCACAAGAGACCCAGTACTTC.

The chain carries TRBV7-6 and TRBJ1-5; 8 bases match TRBD1. CDR3 size: 16 residues. Germline values: CDR1 SGHVS, CDR2 FNYEAQ. Germline trimming cut 5 bases from V and 0 bases from J; bases unmatched to any gene: 6. The CDR3 spells CASSQGQGYSNQPQHF. The CDR3 DNA is TGTGCCAGCAGCCAAGGACAGGGCTATAGCAATCAGCCCCAGCATTTT.